This T cell receptor beta chain was found in a study of blood T cell repertoires in COVID-19. On the study more broadly: There were acute and convalescent COVID-19 samples, and they came from the United States, Italy and Spain.

The CDR3 runs to 16 residues. Trimming pared 0 bases from V and 3 bases from J, leaving 14 bases between. The germline V gene has CDR1 LNHNV and CDR2 YYDKDF (reference sequence). Assay: immunoSEQ multiplex PCR; the TCRdb copy retains only in-frame clones and omits some. This sample has roughly 190,000 clones, with around four fifths found just once. The origin of this receptor is a man aged 35 to 55 who had recovered from COVID-19. The chain is built from TRBV15 and TRBJ1-2, with D perhaps matching TRBD1 (6 bases). The material sequenced was PBMCs or T cells enriched from blood (not recorded which). The CDR3 loop reads CATSRDTGNEDYGYTF. DNA of the CDR3: TGTGCCACCAGCAGAGATACAGGGAATGAGGACTATGGCTACACCTTC.